The clone carrying this TCR beta chain was detected only a few times. V dropped 7 bases and J dropped 3 bases, with 22 bases sitting between them. This CDR3 spans 16 amino acids. Germline values: CDR1 SGHDT, CDR2 YYEEEE. The source of the sample is a study of T-cell reconstitution after alpha-beta-depleted transplantation in children. During its preparation, the TCRbeta library received unique molecular identifiers. TCRdb re-derived calls from the PCR reads in MiXCR, one entry per CDR3 protein. The repertoire holds hundreds of thousands of distinct CDR3 sequences, with about 15% as singletons. The chain has TRBV5-6 and TRBJ1-1; D is perhaps TRBD1 (5 bases). Sequencing was performed on PBMCs from the stem cell graft donor, taken from the stem cell graft. The clonotype originates from a human donor who donated a stem cell graft to a child with acute myeloid leukemia. CDR3 residues: CASGGTGRWRDTEAFF. DNA for the CDR3: TGTGCCAGCGGGGGGACGGGACGATGGAGGGACACTGAAGCTTTCTTT.